Each of the 10 T cell receptor beta chains below was sequenced from the same sample in a study of blood T cell repertoires in COVID-19. Profiling relied on immunoSEQ multiplex PCR, and the TCRdb table lists in-frame clones only, not all of them. The sample comprises roughly 110,000 clones, more than 75% of which are singletons, and approximately 1.5% rests with the top ten. Input material: peripheral blood. All receptors derive from a man aged 40-49 years with acute or convalescent COVID-19.

A single count supports this clone. The chain combines TRBV11-2 with TRBJ1-6; 9 bases map to TRBD1. J lost 5 bases, V lost 5 bases, and 10 bases had no gene match. This CDR3 spans 17 amino acids. Germline lookup yields CDR1 SGHAT and CDR2 FQNNGV. The CDR3 nucleotides are TGTGCCAGCAGCCCCACGCCGGGACAGGGACATAATTCACCCCTCCACTTT. It codes for CASSPTPGQGHNSPLHF. Using reference TRBV11-2 and TRBJ1-6 for the parts outside the CDR3, the full variable domain is EAGVAQSPRYKIIEKRQSVAFWCNPISGHATLYWYQQILGQGPKLLIQFQNNGVVDDSQLPKDRFSAERLKGVDSTLKIQPAKLEDSAVYLCASSPTPGQGHNSPLHFGNGTRLTVT.

V is TRBV6-5 and J is TRBJ2-3; 9 nucleotides match TRBD2. The trim removed 0 bases at V and 6 bases at J, leaving 7 bases unmatched. The CDR3 sequence is 16 residues long. Germline CDR1 and CDR2: MNHEY and SVGAGI. Here the CDR3 reads CASSYSLAGFTDTQYF. The CDR3 nucleotides read TGTGCCAGCAGTTACTCGCTAGCGGGGTTCACGGATACGCAGTATTTT.

CDR3 nucleotide sequence: TGTGCCAGCCGGGACAGGGGGTACGAGCAGTACTTC. The encoded protein is CASRDRGYEQYF. V and J are TRBV19 and TRBJ2-7; 11 bases are shared with TRBD1. After removal of 9 bases from V and 4 bases from J, the junction contained 2 bases not matched to a gene. Germline V gives CDR1 LNHDA, CDR2 SQIVND (reference sequence). The CDR3 loop spans 12 amino acids.

This rearrangement joins TRBV14 to TRBJ2-1, with 7 nucleotides matching TRBD1. The CDR3 is 17 residues long. Germline V gene sequence: CDR1 SGHDN, CDR2 FVKESK. Losses at the gene ends were 4 bases for V and 4 bases for J; bases not matched to a gene: 13. CDR3 region: CASSPNRRQGWYNEQFF. CDR3 coding DNA: TGTGCCAGCAGCCCAAACCGTCGACAGGGTTGGTACAATGAGCAGTTCTTC.

The chain uses TRBV6-1 and TRBJ2-5; D is perhaps TRBD2 (6 bases). This CDR3 region has 16 residues. V lost 1 base and J 2 bases, leaving 14 bases between the germline ends. Germline V CDR1 and CDR2: MNHNS, SASEGT. Here the CDR3 reads CASSEGVGGGQETQYF. CDR3 sequence (DNA): TGTGCCAGCAGTGAAGGCGTGGGGGGAGGTCAAGAGACCCAGTACTTC.

About this clone: One end of the junction does not line up with germline, which may come from a read error. The rearrangement links TRBV2 to TRBJ2-1; TRBD2 might be the D (7 bases). The CDR3 contains 16 residues. Germline V gives CDR1 SNHLY, CDR2 FYNNEI. The CDR3 DNA follows: TGTGCCAGCAGTGAAGCCCTCGGGGGGCGAAACAATGAGCGGTTCTTC. Protein product: CASSEALGGRNNERFF.

The V and J genes are TRBV7-9 and TRBJ2-1; 14 positions match TRBD2. From germline, CDR1 is SEHNR and CDR2 FQNEAQ (reference sequence). The CDR3 is made up of 18 amino acids. The J segment lost 12 bases and the V segment lost 1 base, leaving 14 bases of the junction unmatched. The DNA of the CDR3 is TGTGCCAGCAGCTTAGGGTCCGGGGGGGGGACTAGCGGGAGCCCGCAGTTCTTC. This codes for CASSLGSGGGTSGSPQFF.

The chain has TRBV4-2 and TRBJ2-5, with 8 bases identical to TRBD2. V trimming: 0 bases; J trimming: 7 bases; junction bases outside the gene matches: 7. This CDR3 is built from 15 residues. In germline, CDR1 is LGHNA, CDR2 YNFKEQ. CDR3: CASSQDPWAGGTQYF. In DNA form, the CDR3 reads TGTGCCAGCAGCCAAGACCCTTGGGCGGGGGGGACCCAGTACTTC.

The chain uses TRBV19 and TRBJ2-3; 7 bases map to TRBD1. Germline V gives CDR1 LNHDA, CDR2 SQIVND (reference sequence). V shed 11 bases and J 1 base; nucleotides not matched to a gene: 12. This CDR3 has 15 amino acids. CDR3 in DNA: TGTGCCGGGGCCCGGACAGGCCTGCGCACAGATACGCAGTATTTT. Residues: CAGARTGLRTDTQYF.

The rearrangement uses TRBV7-8 and TRBJ2-7; 12 bases align to TRBD2. CDR1 and CDR2 (germline): SGHVS, FQNEAQ. Losses at the gene ends were 5 bases for V and 3 bases for J; bases not matched to a gene: 2. This CDR3 contains 14 residues. In nucleotides, the CDR3 is TGTGCCAGCAGCCCACTAGCGGGGGGCTACGAGCAGTACTTC. As protein: CASSPLAGGYEQYF.